These 10 T cell receptor beta chains share one sample of origin, sequenced in a study of regulatory T cells in long-lasting Graves disease. Arm-PCR of CDR3 regions and iRepertoire HTBI primers were used to build TCR beta libraries. TCRdb re-called the multiplex PCR reads through MiXCR, storing one row per CDR3 protein. Of hundreds of thousands of distinct CDR3 sequences listed, approximately 15% are singletons. Time point denoted: newly diagnosed GD, antithyroid drugs for less than 3 months. Extracted PBMC RNA gave rise to the TCR library. Separately, the same data were catalogued under a study of T cells in Graves' hyperthyroidism and ophthalmopathy.

Sample: peripheral blood mononuclear cells (PBMCs), taken at new diagnosis, from a patient treated with antithyroid drugs. All receptors derive from a woman in her thirties with Graves disease.

In the case of this clonotype: With a much larger clone just one base away, this may be a read error. The V gene is TRBV2, the J gene TRBJ1-5, with a weak D call TRBD1 (6 bases). Trimming removed 1 base at V and 6 bases at J, with 13 bases between. The CDR3 length is 15 residues. From germline, CDR1 is SNHLY and CDR2 FYNNEI. The CDR3 sequence: CASSEERTASQPQHF. CDR3 nucleotides: TGTGCCAGCAGTGAAGAAAGGACAGCAAGTCAGCCCCAGCATTTT.

This clonotype appeared once. The V call is TRBV3-1, the J call TRBJ2-1; perhaps TRBD2 as D (5 bases). The germline CDR1 and CDR2 sequences are LGHDT and YNNKEL (reference sequence). The CDR3 consists of 13 residues. V was cut by 1 base and J by 9 bases, with 10 bases left in between. CDR3 DNA sequence: TGTGCCAGCAGCCAAGCGCTGGCGGGTGAGCAGTTCTTC. It specifies CASSQALAGEQFF.

This clonotype has a count of ten or more. The V gene is TRBV11-2, the J gene TRBJ2-3; 7 positions agree with TRBD2. The CDR3 totals 16 residues. Germline-derived CDR1 and CDR2 are SGHAT and FQNNGV. The J segment lost 3 bases and the V segment lost 1 base, leaving 7 bases of the junction unmatched. In nucleotides, the CDR3 is TGTGCCAGCAGCTTAGCGGCGGGAGTCAGGACAGATACGCAGTATTTT. Amino acids: CASSLAAGVRTDTQYF.

This clonotype was seen repeatedly, ten times or more. The chain links TRBV7-2 to TRBJ2-7; 9 nucleotides align to TRBD1. This CDR3 region has 15 residues. Trimming removed 5 bases from V and 0 bases from J; junction bases left unmatched: 5. Per germline, CDR1 SGHTA and CDR2 FQGNSA. CDR3 amino acids: CASSVLGQGSYEQYF. The DNA of the CDR3 is TGTGCCAGCAGCGTATTGGGACAGGGCTCCTACGAGCAGTACTTC.

This clonotype was observed many times. V and J are TRBV2 and TRBJ1-5; 9 positions agree with TRBD1. Germline V gene lookup returns CDR1 SNHLY and CDR2 FYNNEI. The CDR3 spans 15 residues. V dropped 6 bases and J dropped 4; count of bases not matched to a gene: 7. In nucleotides, the CDR3 is TGTGCCAGCAGCCGCCCCGGGACAGGGAATCAGCCCCAGCATTTT. This encodes CASSRPGTGNQPQHF.

The J gene is TRBJ2-3, the V gene TRBV20-1; the D call may be TRBD1 or TRBD2 (6 bases each). Germline V gene sequence: CDR1 DFQATT, CDR2 SNEGSKA (reference sequence). Trimming took 6 bases from V and 3 from J, leaving 13 bases between them. There are 13 residues in the CDR3. The CDR3 spells CSAARGRTDTQYF. The DNA of the CDR3 is TGCAGTGCCGCGAGGGGGAGGACAGATACGCAGTATTTT.

The chain employs TRBV19 and TRBJ2-7; 10 positions agree with TRBD1. The CDR3 runs 13 residues. Unmatched junction bases numbered 5, after V lost 7 bases and J lost 5 bases. CDR1 LNHDA and CDR2 SQIVND come from the germline V gene (reference sequence). CDR3 nucleotide sequence: TGTGCCAGTACGGGGACAGGGGTTGACGAGCAGTACTTC. As protein: CASTGTGVDEQYF. The entire variable domain, with the rest obtained from reference TRBV19 and TRBJ2-7, is as follows: DGGITQSPKYLFRKEGQNVTLSCEQNLNHDAMYWYRQDPGQGLRLIYYSQIVNDFQKGDIAEGYSVSREKKESFPLTVTSAQKNPTAFYLCASTGTGVDEQYFGPGTRLTVT.

This clonotype occurred many times. This chain uses TRBV28 with TRBJ2-3; 9 bases map to TRBD1. Germline V gene lookup returns CDR1 MDHEN and CDR2 SYDVKM. The CDR3 extends over 16 amino acids. V lost 8 bases and J lost 2; bases outside the gene matches: 11. DNA for the CDR3: TGTGCCAGCGACAGGGGGGGGCGAGCGTCCACAGATACGCAGTATTTT. As protein: CASDRGGRASTDTQYF.

Concerning this clonotype itself: Its ends do not fully match the called genes, so a read error is possible. The chain combines TRBV6-2 or TRBV6-3 with TRBJ1-6; a weak D match, TRBD1 (5 bases). The CDR3 is 16 amino acids. Germline CDR1 is MNHEY and CDR2 is SVGEGT. CDR3 bases: TGTGCCAGCAGTAGACAGCTTAGCTCCTATAATTCGCCCCTCCACTTT. Translating gives CASSRQLSSYNSPLHF.

Turning to this clonotype: This may be a read error: a much more frequent sequence differs by one nucleotide. The chain links TRBV7-9 to TRBJ1-1, with D uncertain. V lost 5 bases to trimming and J lost 9 bases, with 13 bases between them. The CDR3 spans 12 residues. In germline, CDR1 is SEHNR, CDR2 FQNEAQ (reference sequence). This CDR3 is CASSLAVIKAFF. CDR3 bases: TGTGCCAGCAGCCTCGCGGTCATTAAAGCTTTCTTT.